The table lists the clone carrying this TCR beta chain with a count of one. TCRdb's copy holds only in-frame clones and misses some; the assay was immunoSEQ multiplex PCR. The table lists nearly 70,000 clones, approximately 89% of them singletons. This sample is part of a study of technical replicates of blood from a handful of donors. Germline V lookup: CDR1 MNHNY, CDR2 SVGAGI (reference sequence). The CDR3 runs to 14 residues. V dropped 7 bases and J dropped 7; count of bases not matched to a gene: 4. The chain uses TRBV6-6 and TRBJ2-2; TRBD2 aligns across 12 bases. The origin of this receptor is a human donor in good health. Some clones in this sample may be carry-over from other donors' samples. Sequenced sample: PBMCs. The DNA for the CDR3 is TGTGCCAGCAAAGCTAGCGGGAGGGACGGGGAGCTGTTTTTT. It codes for CASKASGRDGELFF.